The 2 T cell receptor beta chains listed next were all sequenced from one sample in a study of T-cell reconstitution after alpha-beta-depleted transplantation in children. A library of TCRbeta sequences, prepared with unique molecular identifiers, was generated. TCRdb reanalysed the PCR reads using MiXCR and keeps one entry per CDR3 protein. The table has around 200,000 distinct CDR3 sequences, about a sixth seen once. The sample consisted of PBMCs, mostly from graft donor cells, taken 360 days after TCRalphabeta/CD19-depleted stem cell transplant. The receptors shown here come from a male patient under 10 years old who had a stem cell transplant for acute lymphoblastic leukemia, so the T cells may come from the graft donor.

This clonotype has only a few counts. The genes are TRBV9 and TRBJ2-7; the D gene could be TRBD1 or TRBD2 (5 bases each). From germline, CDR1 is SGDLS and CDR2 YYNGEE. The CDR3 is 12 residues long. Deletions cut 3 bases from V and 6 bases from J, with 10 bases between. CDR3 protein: CASSGFGAEQYF. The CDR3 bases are TGTGCCAGCAGCGGCTTCGGGGCCGAGCAGTACTTC. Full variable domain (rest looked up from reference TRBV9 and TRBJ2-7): DSGVTQTPKHLITATGQRVTLRCSPRSGDLSVYWYQQSLDQGLQFLIQYYNGEERAKGNILERFSAQQFPDLHSELNLSSLELGDSALYFCASSGFGAEQYFGPGTRLTVT.

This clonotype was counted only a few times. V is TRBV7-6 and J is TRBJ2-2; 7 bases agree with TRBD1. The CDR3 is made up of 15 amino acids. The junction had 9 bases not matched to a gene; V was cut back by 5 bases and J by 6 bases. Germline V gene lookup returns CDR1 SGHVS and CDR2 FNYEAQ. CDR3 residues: CASSGRQGTAGELFF. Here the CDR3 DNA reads TGTGCCAGCAGCGGGAGACAGGGAACGGCCGGGGAGCTGTTTTTT.